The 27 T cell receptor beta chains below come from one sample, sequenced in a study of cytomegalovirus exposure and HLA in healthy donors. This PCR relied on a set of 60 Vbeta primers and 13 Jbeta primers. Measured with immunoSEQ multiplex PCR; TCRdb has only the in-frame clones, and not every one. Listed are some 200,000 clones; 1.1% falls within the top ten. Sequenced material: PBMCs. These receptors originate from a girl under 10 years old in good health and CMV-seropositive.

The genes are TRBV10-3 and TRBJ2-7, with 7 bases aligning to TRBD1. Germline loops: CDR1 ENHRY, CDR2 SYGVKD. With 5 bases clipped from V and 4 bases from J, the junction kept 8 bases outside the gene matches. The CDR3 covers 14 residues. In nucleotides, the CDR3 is TGTGCCATCAGTACGACAGGGTTGTCGTACGAGCAGTACTTC. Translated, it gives CAISTTGLSYEQYF.

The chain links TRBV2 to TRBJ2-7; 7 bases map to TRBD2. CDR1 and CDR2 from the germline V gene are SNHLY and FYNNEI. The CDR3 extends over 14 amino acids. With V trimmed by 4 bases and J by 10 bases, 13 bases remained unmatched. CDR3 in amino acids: CASSVGRLAEYQYF. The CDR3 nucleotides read TGTGCCAGCAGTGTAGGGAGGCTAGCGGAGTACCAGTACTTC.

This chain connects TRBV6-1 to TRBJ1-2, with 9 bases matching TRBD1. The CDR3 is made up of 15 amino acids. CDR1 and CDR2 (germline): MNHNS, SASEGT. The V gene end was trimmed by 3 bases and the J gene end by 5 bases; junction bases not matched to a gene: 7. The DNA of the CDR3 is TGTGCCAGCAGTGACACAGGGGGCGTCGGGTATGGCTACACCTTC. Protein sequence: CASSDTGGVGYGYTF.

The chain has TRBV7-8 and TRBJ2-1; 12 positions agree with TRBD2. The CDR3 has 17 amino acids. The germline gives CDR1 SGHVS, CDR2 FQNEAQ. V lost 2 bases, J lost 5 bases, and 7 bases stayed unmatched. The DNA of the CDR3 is TGTGCCAGCAGCTTATATAGCCTAGCGGGAGGGGACAATGAGCAGTTCTTC. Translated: CASSLYSLAGGDNEQFF.

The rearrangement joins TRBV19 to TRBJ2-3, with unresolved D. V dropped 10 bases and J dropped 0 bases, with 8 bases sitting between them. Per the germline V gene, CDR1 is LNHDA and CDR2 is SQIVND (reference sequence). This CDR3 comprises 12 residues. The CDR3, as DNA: TGTGCCATTGACACTAGCACAGATACGCAGTATTTT. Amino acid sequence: CAIDTSTDTQYF.

The CDR3 reads CASSKGLAGVGNTGELFF. The DNA of the CDR3 is TGTGCCAGCAGCAAGGGACTAGCGGGAGTGGGGAACACCGGGGAGCTGTTTTTT. The chain is built from TRBV5-4 and TRBJ2-2, with 14 bases matching TRBD2. The trim removed 4 bases at V and 1 base at J, leaving 6 bases unmatched. The CDR3 has 18 residues. Germline CDR1 is SGHNT and CDR2 is YYREEE (reference sequence).

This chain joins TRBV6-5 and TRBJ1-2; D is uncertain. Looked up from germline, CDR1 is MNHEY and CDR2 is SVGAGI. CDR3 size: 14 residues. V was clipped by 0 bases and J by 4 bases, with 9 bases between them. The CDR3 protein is CASSYSEVGYGYTF. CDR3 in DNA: TGTGCCAGCAGTTACTCTGAGGTCGGCTATGGCTACACCTTC.

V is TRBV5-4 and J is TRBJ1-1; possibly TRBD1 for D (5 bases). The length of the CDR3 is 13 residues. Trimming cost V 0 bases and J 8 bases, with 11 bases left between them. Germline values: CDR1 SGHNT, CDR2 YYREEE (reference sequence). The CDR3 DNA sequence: TGTGCCAGCAGCTTGGGGCCTAACAGGGAAGCTTTCTTT. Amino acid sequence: CASSLGPNREAFF.

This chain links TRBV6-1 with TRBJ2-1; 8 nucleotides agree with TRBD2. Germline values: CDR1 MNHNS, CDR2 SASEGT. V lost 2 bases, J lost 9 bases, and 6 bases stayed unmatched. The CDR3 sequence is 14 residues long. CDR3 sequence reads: CASSEPGLESEQFF. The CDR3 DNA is TGTGCCAGCAGTGAACCGGGACTAGAGTCTGAGCAGTTCTTC.

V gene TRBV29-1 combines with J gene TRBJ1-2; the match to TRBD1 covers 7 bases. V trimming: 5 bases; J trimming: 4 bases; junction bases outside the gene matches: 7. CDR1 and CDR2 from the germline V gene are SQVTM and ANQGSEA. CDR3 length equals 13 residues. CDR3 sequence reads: CSVHRGMGYGYTF. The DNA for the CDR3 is TGCAGCGTTCACAGGGGCATGGGCTATGGCTACACCTTC.

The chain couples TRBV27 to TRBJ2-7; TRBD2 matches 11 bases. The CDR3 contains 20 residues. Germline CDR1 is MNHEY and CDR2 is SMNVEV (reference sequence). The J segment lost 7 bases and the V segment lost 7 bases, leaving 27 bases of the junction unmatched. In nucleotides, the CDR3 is TGTGCCAGCACCTCCCAGCCGGGACAGCCGGGACTAGCGGCCCTACGTGAGCAGTACTTC. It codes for CASTSQPGQPGLAALREQYF.

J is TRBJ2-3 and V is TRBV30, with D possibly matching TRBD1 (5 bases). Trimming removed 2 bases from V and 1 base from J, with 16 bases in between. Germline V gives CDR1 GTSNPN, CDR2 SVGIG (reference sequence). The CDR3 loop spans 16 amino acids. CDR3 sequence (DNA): TGTGCCTGGAGTCCCCCGGACACTCGCCGCACAGATACGCAGTATTTT. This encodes CAWSPPDTRRTDTQYF.

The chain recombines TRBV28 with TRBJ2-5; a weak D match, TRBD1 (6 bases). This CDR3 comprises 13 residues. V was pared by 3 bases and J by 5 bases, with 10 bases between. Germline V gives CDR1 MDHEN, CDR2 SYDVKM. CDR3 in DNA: TGTGCCAGCAGTTTTGGGACACACGAGACCCAGTACTTC. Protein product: CASSFGTHETQYF.

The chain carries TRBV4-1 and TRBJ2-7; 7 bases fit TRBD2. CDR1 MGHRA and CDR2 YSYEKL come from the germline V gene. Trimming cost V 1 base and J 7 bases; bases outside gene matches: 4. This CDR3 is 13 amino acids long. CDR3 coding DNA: TGCGCCAGCAGCCAAGGCCCCGGGAGGGAGCAGTACTTC. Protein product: CASSQGPGREQYF.

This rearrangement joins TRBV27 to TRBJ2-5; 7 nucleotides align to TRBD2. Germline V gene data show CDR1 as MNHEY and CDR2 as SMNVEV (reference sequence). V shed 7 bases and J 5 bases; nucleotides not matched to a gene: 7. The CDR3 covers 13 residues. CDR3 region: CASNVRAGETQYF. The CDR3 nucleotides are TGTGCCAGCAACGTCAGAGCGGGGGAGACCCAGTACTTC.

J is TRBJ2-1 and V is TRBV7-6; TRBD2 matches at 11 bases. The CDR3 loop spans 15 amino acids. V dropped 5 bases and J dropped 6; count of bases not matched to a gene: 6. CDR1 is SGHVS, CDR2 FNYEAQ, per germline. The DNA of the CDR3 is TGTGCCAGCAGCCCCACTAGCGGGAGTGTCAATGAGCAGTTCTTC. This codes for CASSPTSGSVNEQFF.

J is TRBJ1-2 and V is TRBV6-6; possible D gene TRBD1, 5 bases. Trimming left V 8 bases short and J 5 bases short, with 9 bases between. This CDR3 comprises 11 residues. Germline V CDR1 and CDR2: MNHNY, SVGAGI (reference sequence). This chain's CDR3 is CASAAGYGYTF. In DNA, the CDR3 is TGTGCCAGCGCGGCAGGGTATGGCTACACCTTC.

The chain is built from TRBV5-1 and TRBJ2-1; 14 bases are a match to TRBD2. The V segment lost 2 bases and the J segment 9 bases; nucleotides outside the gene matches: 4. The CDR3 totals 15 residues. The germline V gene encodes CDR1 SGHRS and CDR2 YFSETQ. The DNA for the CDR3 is TGCGCCAGCAGCTTAGGGACTAGCGGGAGCGGTGAGCAGTTCTTC. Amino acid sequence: CASSLGTSGSGEQFF.

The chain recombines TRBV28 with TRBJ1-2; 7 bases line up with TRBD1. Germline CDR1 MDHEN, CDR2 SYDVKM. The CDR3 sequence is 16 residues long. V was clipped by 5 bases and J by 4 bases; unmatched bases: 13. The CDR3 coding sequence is TGTGCCAGCAGTACCCCCCCGGAGGGGGCTATCTATGGCTACACCTTC. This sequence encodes CASSTPPEGAIYGYTF.

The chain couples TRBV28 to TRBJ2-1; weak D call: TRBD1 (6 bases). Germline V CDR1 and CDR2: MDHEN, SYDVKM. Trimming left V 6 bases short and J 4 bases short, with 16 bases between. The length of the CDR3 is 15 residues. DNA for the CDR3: TGTGCCAGCAGGATTGGGGGCTACCCATACAATGAGCAGTTCTTC. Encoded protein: CASRIGGYPYNEQFF. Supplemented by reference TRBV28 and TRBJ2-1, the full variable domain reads DVKVTQSSRYLVKRTGEKVFLECVQDMDHENMFWYRQDPGLGLRLIYFSYDVKMKEKGDIPEGYSVSREKKERFSLILESASTNQTSMYLCASRIGGYPYNEQFFGPGTRLTVL.

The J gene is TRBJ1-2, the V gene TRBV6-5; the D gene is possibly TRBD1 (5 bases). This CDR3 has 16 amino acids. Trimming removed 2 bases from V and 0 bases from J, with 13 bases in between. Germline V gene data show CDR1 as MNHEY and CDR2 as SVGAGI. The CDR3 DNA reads TGTGCCAGCAGTTACGTCCAGGGTGATGCTAACTATGGCTACACCTTC. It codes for CASSYVQGDANYGYTF.

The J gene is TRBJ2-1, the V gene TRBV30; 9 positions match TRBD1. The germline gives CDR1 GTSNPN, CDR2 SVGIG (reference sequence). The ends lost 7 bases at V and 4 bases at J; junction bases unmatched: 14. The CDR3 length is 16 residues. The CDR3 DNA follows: TGTGCCTCCGTATTCGGGACAGGGTTCGAGTACAATGAGCAGTTCTTC. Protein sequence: CASVFGTGFEYNEQFF.

The CDR3 region is CASSGTRRTGELFF. CDR3 sequence (DNA): TGTGCCAGCTCCGGGACTCGGAGAACCGGGGAGCTGTTTTTT. V usage is TRBV6-5 and J usage is TRBJ2-2; tentative D call: TRBD2 (6 bases). Trimming pared 8 bases from V and 5 bases from J, leaving 15 bases between. The germline CDR1 and CDR2 sequences are MNHEY and SVGAGI. The CDR3 contains 14 residues.

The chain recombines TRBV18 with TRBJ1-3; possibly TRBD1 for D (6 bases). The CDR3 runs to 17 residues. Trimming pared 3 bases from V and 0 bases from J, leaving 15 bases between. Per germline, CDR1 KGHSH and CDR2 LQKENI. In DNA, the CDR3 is TGTGCCAGCTCACCGATTTCCGGGGGGCTCTCTGGAAACACCATATATTTT. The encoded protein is CASSPISGGLSGNTIYF.

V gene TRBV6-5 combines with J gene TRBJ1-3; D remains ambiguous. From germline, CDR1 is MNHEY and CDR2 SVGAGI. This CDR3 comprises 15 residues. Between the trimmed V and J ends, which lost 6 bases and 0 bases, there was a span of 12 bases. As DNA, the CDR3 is TGTGCCAGCAGCCGCCGGACTATCTCTGGAAACACCATATATTTT. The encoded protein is CASSRRTISGNTIYF.

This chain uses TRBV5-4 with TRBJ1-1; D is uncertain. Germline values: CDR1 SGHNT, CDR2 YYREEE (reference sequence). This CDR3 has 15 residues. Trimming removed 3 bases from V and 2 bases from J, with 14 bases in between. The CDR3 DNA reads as TGTGCCAGCAGCTCTAAACGGGAACCAAACACTGAAGCTTTCTTT. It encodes CASSSKREPNTEAFF. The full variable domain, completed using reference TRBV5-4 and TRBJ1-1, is ETGVTQSPTHLIKTRGQQVTLRCSSQSGHNTVSWYQQALGQGPQFIFQYYREEENGRGNFPPRFSGLQFPNYSSELNVNALELDDSALYLCASSSKREPNTEAFFGQGTRLTVV.

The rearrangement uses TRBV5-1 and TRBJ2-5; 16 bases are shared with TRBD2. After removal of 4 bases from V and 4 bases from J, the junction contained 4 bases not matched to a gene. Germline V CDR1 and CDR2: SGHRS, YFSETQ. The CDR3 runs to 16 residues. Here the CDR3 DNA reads TGCGCCAGCAGCCCGGGACTAGCGGGAGGGTTAGAGACCCAGTACTTC. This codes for CASSPGLAGGLETQYF.